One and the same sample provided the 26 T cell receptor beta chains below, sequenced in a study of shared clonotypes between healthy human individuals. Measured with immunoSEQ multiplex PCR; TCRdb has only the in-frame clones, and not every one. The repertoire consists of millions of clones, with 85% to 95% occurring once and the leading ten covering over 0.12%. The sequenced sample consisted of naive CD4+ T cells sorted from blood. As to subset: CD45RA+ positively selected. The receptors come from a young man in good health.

CDR3 amino acids: CASSPGTSRETQYF. The CDR3 bases are TGTGCCAGCAGCCCCGGGACTAGTCGCGAGACCCAGTACTTC. This sequence joins TRBV7-2 and TRBJ2-5; 8 bases are a match to TRBD2. Germline V lookup: CDR1 SGHTA, CDR2 FQGNSA. CDR3 length equals 14 residues. V lost 5 bases to trimming and J lost 5 bases; unmatched junction nucleotides: 7.

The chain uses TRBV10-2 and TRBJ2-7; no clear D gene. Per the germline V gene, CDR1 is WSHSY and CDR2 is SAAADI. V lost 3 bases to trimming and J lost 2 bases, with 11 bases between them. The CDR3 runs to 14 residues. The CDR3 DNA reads TGCGCCAGCAGTGAACCAGGCACGGCCTACGAGCAGTACTTC. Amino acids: CASSEPGTAYEQYF.

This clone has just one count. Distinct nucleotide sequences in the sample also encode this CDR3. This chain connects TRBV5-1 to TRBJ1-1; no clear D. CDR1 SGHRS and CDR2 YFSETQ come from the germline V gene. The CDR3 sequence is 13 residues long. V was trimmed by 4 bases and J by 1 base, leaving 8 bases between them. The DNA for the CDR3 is TGCGCCAGCAGCGTGACACCGAACACTGAAGCTTTCTTT. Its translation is CASSVTPNTEAFF.

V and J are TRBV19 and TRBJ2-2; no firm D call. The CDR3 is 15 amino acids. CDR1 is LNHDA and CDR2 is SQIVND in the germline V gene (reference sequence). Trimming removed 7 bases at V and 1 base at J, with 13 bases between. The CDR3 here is CASNRLGGNTGELFF. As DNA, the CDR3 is TGTGCCAGTAACCGTCTAGGCGGGAACACCGGGGAGCTGTTTTTT.

CDR3 in DNA: TGTGCCAGCAGCTCTCCGACAGGCTACTCCGGTGGGACTGAAGCTTTCTTT. It translates to CASSSPTGYSGGTEAFF. The rearrangement uses TRBV7-2 and TRBJ1-1; D is perhaps TRBD1 (6 bases). The CDR3 length is 17 residues. The V and J ends lost 4 bases and 5 bases respectively, with 23 bases between them. Germline-derived CDR1 and CDR2 are SGHTA and FQGNSA.

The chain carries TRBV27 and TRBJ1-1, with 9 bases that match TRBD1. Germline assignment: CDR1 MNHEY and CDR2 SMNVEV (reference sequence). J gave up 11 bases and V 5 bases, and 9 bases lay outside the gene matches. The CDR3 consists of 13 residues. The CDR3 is CASSPRDRVAAFF. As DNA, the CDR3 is TGTGCCAGCAGTCCGAGGGACAGGGTCGCGGCTTTCTTT.

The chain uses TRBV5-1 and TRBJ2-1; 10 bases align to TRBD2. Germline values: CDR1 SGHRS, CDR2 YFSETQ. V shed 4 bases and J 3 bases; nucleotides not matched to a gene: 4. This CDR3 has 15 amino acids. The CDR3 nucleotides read TGCGCCAGCAGCCCCTGGACTAGCGGCTACAATGAGCAGTTCTTC. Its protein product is CASSPWTSGYNEQFF.

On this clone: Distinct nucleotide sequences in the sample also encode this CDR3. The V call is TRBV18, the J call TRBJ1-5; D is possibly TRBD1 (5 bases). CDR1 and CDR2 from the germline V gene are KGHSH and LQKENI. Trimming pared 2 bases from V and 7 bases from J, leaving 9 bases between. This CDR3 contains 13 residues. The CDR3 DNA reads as TGTGCCAGCTCACCATTCAGGGACCAGCCCCAGCATTTT. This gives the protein CASSPFRDQPQHF.

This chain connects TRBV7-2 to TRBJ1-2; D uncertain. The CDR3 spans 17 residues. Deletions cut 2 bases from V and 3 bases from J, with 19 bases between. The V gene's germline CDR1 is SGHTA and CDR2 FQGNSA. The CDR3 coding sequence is TGTGCCAGCAGCTTAAACGCCCGAGGGCCTGGGGACTATGGCTACACCTTC. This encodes CASSLNARGPGDYGYTF.

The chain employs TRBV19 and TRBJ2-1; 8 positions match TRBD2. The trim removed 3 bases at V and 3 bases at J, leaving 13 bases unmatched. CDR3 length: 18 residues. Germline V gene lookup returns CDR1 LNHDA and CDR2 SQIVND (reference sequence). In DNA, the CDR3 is TGTGCCAGTAGTATCTCTAGCGGGCCGCTTGCCATCTACAATGAGCAGTTCTTC. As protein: CASSISSGPLAIYNEQFF. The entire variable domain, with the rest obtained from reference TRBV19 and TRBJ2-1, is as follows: DGGITQSPKYLFRKEGQNVTLSCEQNLNHDAMYWYRQDPGQGLRLIYYSQIVNDFQKGDIAEGYSVSREKKESFPLTVTSAQKNPTAFYLCASSISSGPLAIYNEQFFGPGTRLTVL.

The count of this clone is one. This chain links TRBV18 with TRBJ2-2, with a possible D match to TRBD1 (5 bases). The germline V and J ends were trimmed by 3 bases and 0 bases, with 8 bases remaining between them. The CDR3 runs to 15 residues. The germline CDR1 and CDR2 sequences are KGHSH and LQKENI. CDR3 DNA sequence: TGTGCCAGCTCACCTATGACAGCGAACACCGGGGAGCTGTTTTTT. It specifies CASSPMTANTGELFF.

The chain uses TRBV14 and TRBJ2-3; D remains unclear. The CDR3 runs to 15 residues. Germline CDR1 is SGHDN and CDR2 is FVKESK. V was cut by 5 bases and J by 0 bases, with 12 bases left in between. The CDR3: CASSYRTPSTDTQYF. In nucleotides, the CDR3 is TGTGCCAGCAGCTATCGGACCCCCAGCACAGATACGCAGTATTTT.

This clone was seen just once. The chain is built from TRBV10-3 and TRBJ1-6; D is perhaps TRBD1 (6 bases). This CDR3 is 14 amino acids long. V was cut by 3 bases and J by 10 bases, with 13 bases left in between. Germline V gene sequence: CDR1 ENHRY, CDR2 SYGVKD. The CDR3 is CAISDSQGKSPLHF. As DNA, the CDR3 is TGTGCCATCAGTGATTCCCAGGGGAAATCACCCCTCCACTTT.

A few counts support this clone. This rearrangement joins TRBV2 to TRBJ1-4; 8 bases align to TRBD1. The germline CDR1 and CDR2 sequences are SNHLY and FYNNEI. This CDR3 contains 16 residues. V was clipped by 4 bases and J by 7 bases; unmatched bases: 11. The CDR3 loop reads CASSALNRGSGEKLFF. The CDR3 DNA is TGTGCCAGCAGTGCTCTAAACAGGGGGTCGGGTGAAAAACTGTTTTTT.

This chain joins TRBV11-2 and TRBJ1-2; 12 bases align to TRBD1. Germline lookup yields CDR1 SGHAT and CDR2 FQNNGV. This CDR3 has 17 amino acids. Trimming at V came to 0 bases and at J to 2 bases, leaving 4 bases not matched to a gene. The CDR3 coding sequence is TGTGCCAGCAGCTTAGATTCAGGGACAGGGGGCAACTATGGCTACACCTTC. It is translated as CASSLDSGTGGNYGYTF.

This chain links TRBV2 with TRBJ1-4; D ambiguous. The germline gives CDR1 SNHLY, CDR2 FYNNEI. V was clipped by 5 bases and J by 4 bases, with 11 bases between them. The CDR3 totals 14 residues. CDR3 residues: CASSLDRSNEKLFF. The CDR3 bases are TGTGCCAGCAGTCTCGACCGGAGTAATGAAAAACTGTTTTTT.

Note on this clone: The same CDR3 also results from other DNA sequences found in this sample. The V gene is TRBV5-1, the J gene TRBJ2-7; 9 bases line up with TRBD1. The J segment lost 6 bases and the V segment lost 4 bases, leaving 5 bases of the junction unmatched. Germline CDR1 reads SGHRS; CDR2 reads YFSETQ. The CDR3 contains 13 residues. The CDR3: CASSLGTGSEQYF. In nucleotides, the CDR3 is TGCGCCAGCAGCCTAGGGACAGGGAGCGAGCAGTACTTC.

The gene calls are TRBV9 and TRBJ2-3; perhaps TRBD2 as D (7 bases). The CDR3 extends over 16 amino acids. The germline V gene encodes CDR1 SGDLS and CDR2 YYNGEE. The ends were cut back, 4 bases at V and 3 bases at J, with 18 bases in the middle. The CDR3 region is CASSPRGGAATDTQYF. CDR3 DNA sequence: TGTGCCAGCAGCCCGAGGGGGGGGGCGGCGACAGATACGCAGTATTTT.

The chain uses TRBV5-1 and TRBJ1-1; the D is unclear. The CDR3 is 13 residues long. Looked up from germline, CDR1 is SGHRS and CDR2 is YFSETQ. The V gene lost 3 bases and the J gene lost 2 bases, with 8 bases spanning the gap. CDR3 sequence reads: CASSSNGNTEAFF. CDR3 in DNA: TGCGCCAGCAGCTCGAATGGAAACACTGAAGCTTTCTTT.

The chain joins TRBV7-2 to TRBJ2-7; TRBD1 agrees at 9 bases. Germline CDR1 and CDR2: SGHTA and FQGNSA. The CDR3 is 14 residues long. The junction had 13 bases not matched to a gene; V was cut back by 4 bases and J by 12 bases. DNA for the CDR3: TGTGCCAGCAGCTCGATAGACAGGGGGGTTGCGCTGTACTTC. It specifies CASSSIDRGVALYF.

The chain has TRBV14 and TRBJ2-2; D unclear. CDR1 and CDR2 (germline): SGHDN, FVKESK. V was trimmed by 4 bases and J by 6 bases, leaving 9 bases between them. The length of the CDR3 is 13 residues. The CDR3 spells CASSLQAAGELFF. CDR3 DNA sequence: TGTGCCAGCAGCCTCCAGGCGGCCGGGGAGCTGTTTTTT.

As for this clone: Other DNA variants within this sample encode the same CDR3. CDR3 sequence reads: CASSPGLATDTQYF. The DNA of the CDR3 is TGTGCCAGCAGCCCTGGACTAGCGACAGATACGCAGTATTTT. This rearrangement joins TRBV7-2 to TRBJ2-3; 9 bases match TRBD2. The CDR3 is 14 amino acids. Germline lookup yields CDR1 SGHTA and CDR2 FQGNSA. V was pared by 5 bases and J by 3 bases, with 3 bases of the junction left unmatched. Combining the CDR3 with reference TRBV7-2 and TRBJ2-3 gives the whole variable domain GAGVSQSPSNKVTEKGKDVELRCDPISGHTALYWYRQSLGQGLEFLIYFQGNSAPDKSGLPSDRFSAERTGGSVSTLTIQRTQQEDSAVYLCASSPGLATDTQYFGPGTRLTVL.

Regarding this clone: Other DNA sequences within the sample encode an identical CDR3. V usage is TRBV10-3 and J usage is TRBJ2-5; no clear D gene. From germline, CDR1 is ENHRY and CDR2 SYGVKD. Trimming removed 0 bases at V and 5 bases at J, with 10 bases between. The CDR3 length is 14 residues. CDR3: CAISESRVGETQYF. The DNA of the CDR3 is TGTGCCATCAGTGAGTCAAGGGTTGGGGAGACCCAGTACTTC.

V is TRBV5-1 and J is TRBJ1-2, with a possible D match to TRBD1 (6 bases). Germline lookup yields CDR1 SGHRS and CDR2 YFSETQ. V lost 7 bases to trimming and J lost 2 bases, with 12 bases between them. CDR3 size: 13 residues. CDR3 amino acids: CASGYRDNYGYTF. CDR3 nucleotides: TGCGCCAGCGGTTACAGGGACAACTATGGCTACACCTTC.

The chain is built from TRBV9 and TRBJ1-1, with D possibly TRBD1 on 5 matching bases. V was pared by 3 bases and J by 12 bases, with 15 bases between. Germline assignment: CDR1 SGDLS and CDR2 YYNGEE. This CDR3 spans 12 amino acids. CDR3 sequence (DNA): TGTGCCAGCAGCGCTACAGGAACCTTTCCTTTCTTT. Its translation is CASSATGTFPFF.

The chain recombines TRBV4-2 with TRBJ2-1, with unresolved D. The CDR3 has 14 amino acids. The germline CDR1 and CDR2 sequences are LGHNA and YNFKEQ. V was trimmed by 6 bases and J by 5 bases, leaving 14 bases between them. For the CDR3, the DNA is TGTGCCAGCAGGCAGGTGGGGTCCAACAATGAGCAGTTCTTC. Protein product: CASRQVGSNNEQFF.